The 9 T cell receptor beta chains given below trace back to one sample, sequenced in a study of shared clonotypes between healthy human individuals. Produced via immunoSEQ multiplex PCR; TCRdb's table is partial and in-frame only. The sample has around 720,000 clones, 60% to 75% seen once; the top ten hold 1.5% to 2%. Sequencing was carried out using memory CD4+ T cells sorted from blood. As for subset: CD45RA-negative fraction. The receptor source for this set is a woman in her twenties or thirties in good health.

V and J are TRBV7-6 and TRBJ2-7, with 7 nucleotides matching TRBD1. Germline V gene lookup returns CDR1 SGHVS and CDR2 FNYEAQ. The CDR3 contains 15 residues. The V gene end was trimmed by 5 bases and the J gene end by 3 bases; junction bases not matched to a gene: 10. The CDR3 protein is CASSRQGSGDYEQYF. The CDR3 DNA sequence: TGTGCCAGCAGCCGACAGGGATCCGGGGACTACGAGCAGTACTTC.

The CDR3 here is CASSLQGHNEQFF. CDR3 nucleotide sequence: TGCGCCAGCAGCCTTCAAGGCCACAATGAGCAGTTCTTC. This rearrangement joins TRBV4-1 to TRBJ2-1; no firm D call. CDR3 size: 13 residues. Germline CDR1 is MGHRA and CDR2 is YSYEKL. V lost 4 bases and J 5 bases, leaving 9 bases between the germline ends.

CDR3 in amino acids: CASSIVSAGGMNFRDQPQHF. DNA for the CDR3: TGTGCCAGTAGTATAGTTTCAGCAGGGGGTATGAATTTTAGAGATCAGCCCCAGCATTTT. The rearrangement uses TRBV19 and TRBJ1-5, with 7 bases that match TRBD1. From germline, CDR1 is LNHDA and CDR2 SQIVND (reference sequence). This CDR3 comprises 20 residues. The V segment lost 1 base and the J segment 5 bases; nucleotides outside the gene matches: 20. Full variable domain (rest looked up from reference TRBV19 and TRBJ1-5): DGGITQSPKYLFRKEGQNVTLSCEQNLNHDAMYWYRQDPGQGLRLIYYSQIVNDFQKGDIAEGYSVSREKKESFPLTVTSAQKNPTAFYLCASSIVSAGGMNFRDQPQHFGDGTRLSIL.

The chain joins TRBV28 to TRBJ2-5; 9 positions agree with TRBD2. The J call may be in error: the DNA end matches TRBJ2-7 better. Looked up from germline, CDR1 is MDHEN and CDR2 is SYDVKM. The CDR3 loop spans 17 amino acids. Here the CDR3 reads CASSFTRGTSLSYEQYF. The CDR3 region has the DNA TGTGCCAGCAGTTTCACCCGGGGGACTAGCCTCTCCTACGAGCAGTACTTC.

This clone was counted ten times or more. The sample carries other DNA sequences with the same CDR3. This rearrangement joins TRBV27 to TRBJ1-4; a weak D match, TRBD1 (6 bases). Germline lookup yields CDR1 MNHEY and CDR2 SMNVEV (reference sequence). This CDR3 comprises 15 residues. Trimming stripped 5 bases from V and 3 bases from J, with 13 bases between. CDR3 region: CASSPRQAPNEKLFF. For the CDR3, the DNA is TGTGCCAGCAGTCCCAGACAGGCCCCTAATGAAAAACTGTTTTTT.

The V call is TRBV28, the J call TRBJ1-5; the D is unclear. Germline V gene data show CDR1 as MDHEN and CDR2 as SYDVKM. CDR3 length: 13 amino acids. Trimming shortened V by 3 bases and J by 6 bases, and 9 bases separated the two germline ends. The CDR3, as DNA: TGTGCCAGCAGTTTTTTCGGGAGTCAGCCCCAGCATTTT. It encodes CASSFFGSQPQHF.

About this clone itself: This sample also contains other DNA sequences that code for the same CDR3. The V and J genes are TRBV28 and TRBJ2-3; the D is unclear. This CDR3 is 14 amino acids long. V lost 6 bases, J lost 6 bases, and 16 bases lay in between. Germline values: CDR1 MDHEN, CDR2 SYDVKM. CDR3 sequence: CASSHPAGPDTQYF. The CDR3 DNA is TGTGCCAGCAGCCACCCTGCTGGTCCGGATACGCAGTATTTT.

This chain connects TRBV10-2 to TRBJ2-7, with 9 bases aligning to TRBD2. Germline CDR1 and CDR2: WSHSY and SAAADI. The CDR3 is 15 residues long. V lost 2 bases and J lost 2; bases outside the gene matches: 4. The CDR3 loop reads CASSEDGGRAYEQYF. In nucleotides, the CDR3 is TGCGCCAGCAGTGAGGACGGCGGGAGGGCCTACGAGCAGTACTTC.

The chain's CDR3 is CASSAEQGRYEQYF. Here the CDR3 DNA reads TGCGCCAGCAGCGCAGAACAGGGGCGCTACGAGCAGTACTTC. The chain couples TRBV5-1 to TRBJ2-5; 7 bases fit TRBD1. The DNA end lines up better with TRBJ2-7; the J call may be wrong. Germline V gives CDR1 SGHRS, CDR2 YFSETQ. This CDR3 has 14 residues.